The subject of this entry is one T cell receptor beta chain. Its antigen remains unidentified. The sample belongs to a study of shared clonotypes between healthy human individuals. Study-level findings and limits: Sharing across four donors was highest in naive CD4 (roughly 5%) and lowest in memory CD8 (roughly 0.4%). It was only blood that was sampled, and tissue repertoires likely differ.

Deep-level running was used for the assay. The repertoire was sequenced with immunoSEQ multiplex PCR; TCRdb's copy has only in-frame clones and lacks some. This sample carries 2 million to 2.5 million clones, roughly 93% of them seen once, and the ten largest clones take about 0.39%. The CDR3 covers 15 residues. Germline V gives CDR1 SNHLY, CDR2 FYNNEI. V gave up 1 base and J gave up 5 bases, with 15 bases separating them. Investigators divided CD4+ cells into CD45RA+ naive and CD45RA-negative memory subsets. V usage is TRBV2 and J usage is TRBJ2-7; possibly TRBD1 for D (6 bases). The sequence was obtained from a man aged 18 to 30 in good health. Some clones in this sample may be carry-over from other donors' samples. The sequenced sample consisted of naive CD4+ T cells from PBMCs. Subset indicated: CD45RA+ positively selected. The CDR3 coding sequence is TGTGCCAGCAGTGAAGGGCAGGGGCGGCGGAACGAGCAGTACTTC. Translated, it gives CASSEGQGRRNEQYF.